This TCR beta chain was captured by sequencing in a study of memory CD4+ T cells and cytomegalovirus serostatus. Single viable CD3+CD4+CD8-CD45RO+ cells were sorted as the memory CD4+ T cells. Total CD4+ T cells were enriched by CD4 positive selection. Deletions cut 5 bases from V and 5 bases from J, with 16 bases between. The CDR3 is 15 amino acids. The germline gives CDR1 MDHEN, CDR2 SYDVKM. TCRdb keeps only in-frame clones here, not all; method: immunoSEQ multiplex PCR. The sample carries some 95,000 clones, 80% recorded once. The chain has TRBV28 and TRBJ1-5; D gene uncertain. This receptor was identified in an adult in good health and CMV-seropositive. The sequenced material came from memory CD4+ T cells from blood. The CDR3 DNA reads as TGTGCCAGCAGTGCTTGGACCAAACGGGATCAGCCCCAGCATTTT. It yields the protein CASSAWTKRDQPQHF.